The T cell receptor (beta chain) under discussion was sequenced for a study of T cells in Graves' hyperthyroidism and ophthalmopathy. Looking at the study overall: Prior to any treatment, at the point of initial diagnosis, peripheral blood was collected.

A note on this clonotype: A much more abundant neighbour one base away suggests this may be a read error.

The source material, RNA transcripts, was used to amplify TCR beta CDR3 regions. First-round RT-PCR targeting the TCR CDR3 was performed with the HTBI primer set. TCRdb analysed the multiplex PCR reads with MiXCR anew, one entry per CDR3 protein. Here the sample spans about 400,000 distinct CDR3 sequences, about an eighth being singletons. V was shortened by 10 bases and J by 2 bases, with 17 bases between the two germline ends. CDR3 length: 14 amino acids. Germline-derived CDR1 and CDR2 are MRHNA and SNTAGT. The study excluded patients with uncontrolled infection, other autoimmune disease, pregnancy or lactation.

This rearrangement joins TRBV6-4 to TRBJ1-2, with D perhaps matching TRBD1 (5 bases). The origin of this receptor is a man in his forties or fifties with Graves' ophthalmopathy. Source material: blood. This CDR3 is CATSTLAGNYGYTF. The CDR3 DNA sequence: TGTGCCACCTCGACCCTGGCAGGGAACTATGGCTACACCTTC.